This entry describes one T cell receptor beta chain. What it binds is unknown. These data originate in a study of cytomegalovirus exposure and HLA in healthy donors. Study-level information: A subsequent analysis reported that the roughly 130 validation repertoires were produced on the same platform that had also been used for the approximately 700 first-cohort repertoires. General study points: The authors confirmed in vitro that a few CMV-associated chains were specific for CMV antigens. Subsequent analysis revealed that first-cohort TCR clusters tended to co-occur in the 120 validation repertoires.

The study drew the donors from its roughly 120-subject validation cohort, separate from the roughly 700-subject first cohort. The table came from immunoSEQ multiplex PCR; TCRdb's copy has only in-frame clones and leaves some out. The sample consists of under 250,000 clones, roughly 84% of them appearing once. V gave up 1 base and J gave up 3 bases; unmatched junction bases: 9. This CDR3 is built from 16 residues. Germline V gene data show CDR1 as GTSNPN and CDR2 as SVGIG (reference sequence). This chain joins TRBV30 and TRBJ2-1, with TRBD1 matching 7 bases. The sequence came from a woman under 30 in good health and CMV-seropositive. The sample consisted of PBMCs. This CDR3 is CAWSDPDRVIYNEQFF. The CDR3 DNA reads TGTGCCTGGAGTGACCCCGACAGGGTGATCTACAATGAGCAGTTCTTC.